The rows below give T cell receptor beta chains drawn from one sample of a study of blood T cells in healthy people across ages. From the 5' RACE reads, TCRdb called clonotypes with MiXCR, one entry per CDR3 protein. The data contain about 1,400,000 distinct CDR3 sequences, 35% to 45% of them singletons. The sequenced sample was blood. All receptors come from a woman aged 18-35 years in good health. Each CDR3 is given with its conserved first and last residue. The D gene is left open where the match is weak. Some rows mark clone size as missing; the rest say once, few, many or name a class of expanded clone.

v_call	clone_size	d_call	j_call	cdr3_nt	cdr3_aa
TRBV29-1	many	TRBD1	TRBJ1-4	TGCAGCGTTGCCGGGACAGGGGCTAATGAAAAACTGTTTTTT	CSVAGTGANEKLFF
TRBV2	-	-	TRBJ2-1	TGTGCCAGCAGGGCGGGTTCGGGGAATGAGCAGTTCTTC	CASRAGSGNEQFF
TRBV5-1	once	-	TRBJ2-3	TGCGCCGGCAGCGCGGACATCGGGGGCGCGAAAGATACGCAGTATTTT	CAGSADIGGAKDTQYF
TRBV20-1	-	-	TRBJ2-3	TGCAGTGCTAGAGACGTCCTAGCGAGCACAGATACGCAGTATTTT	CSARDVLASTDTQYF
TRBV2	few	-	TRBJ1-2	TGTGCCAGCACCCAGGCTCGCTATGGCTACACCTTC	CASTQARYGYTF
TRBV2	once	-	TRBJ2-5	TGTGCCAGCAGTGAGCCCCCACCGGCCCAGTACTTC	CASSEPPPAQYF
TRBV20-1	-	-	TRBJ2-2	TGCAGTGCTAGTAGCAGACTGAACACCGGGGAGCTGTTTTTT	CSASSRLNTGELFF
TRBV2	-	TRBD1	TRBJ2-7	TGTGCCAGCAGCGGACAGGGGGGATACTACGAGCAGTACTTC	CASSGQGGYYEQYF
TRBV5-1	-	-	TRBJ2-6	TGCGCCAGCATGACAGGCATCACCTCTGGGGCCAACGTCCTGACTTTC	CASMTGITSGANVLTF
TRBV5-1	-	-	TRBJ2-5	TGCGCCCGCAGCTGCGGGGTTGAAGAGACCCAGTACTTC	CARSCGVEETQYF
TRBV7-9	-	-	TRBJ1-2	TGTGCCAGCAGCTTGGGGGCTGATGGCTACACCTTC	CASSLGADGYTF
TRBV20-1	-	TRBD1	TRBJ2-7	TGCAGTGCCAGACAGGGGAACACCTACGAGCAGTACTTC	CSARQGNTYEQYF
TRBV12-3/TRBV12-4	few	TRBD2	TRBJ2-7	TGTGCCAGCAGTACCTTGCTAGCGGGGGTCCACGAGCAGTACTTC	CASSTLLAGVHEQYF
TRBV7-3	many	TRBD1	TRBJ2-5	TGTGCCAGCAGCTTAACGGGACAGGGAGAGACCCAGTACTTC	CASSLTGQGETQYF
TRBV14	few	-	TRBJ2-1	TGTGCCAGCAAGAAACGGGGGTACAATGAGCAGTTCTTC	CASKKRGYNEQFF
TRBV24-1	-	-	TRBJ2-1	TGTGCCACCAGTGGAAGCGGGTCCTACAATGAGCAGTTCTTC	CATSGSGSYNEQFF
TRBV4-1	-	-	TRBJ2-1	TGCGTCAGCAGCCGATCTTTGGACGATGAGCAGTTCTTC	CVSSRSLDDEQFF
TRBV20-1	-	TRBD1	TRBJ2-5	TGCAGTGCTACCGGGACAGGAAAAGAGACCCAGTACTTC	CSATGTGKETQYF
TRBV10-2	-	TRBD1	TRBJ1-5	TGCGCCAGCAGTGAGACAGGGGGCAAAAATCAGCCCCAGCATTTT	CASSETGGKNQPQHF
TRBV4-2	few	-	TRBJ2-2	TGTGCCAGCAGCCAAGACACAGGGTTGCCCGGGGAGCTGTTTTTT	CASSQDTGLPGELFF
TRBV10-3	few	TRBD2	TRBJ2-1	TGTGCCATCAGTGCTAGCGGGATCCCCGATGAGCAGTTCTTC	CAISASGIPDEQFF
TRBV20-1	few	TRBD2	TRBJ2-7	TGCAGTGCCCCGGGACTAGCGGGGGTATACGAGCAGTACTTC	CSAPGLAGVYEQYF
TRBV30	-	-	TRBJ1-5	TGTGCCCAGGGGAGGGGTAGCAATCAGCCCCAGCATTTT	CAQGRGSNQPQHF
TRBV6-5	once	-	TRBJ2-7	TGTGCCAGCAGCCCGACAGTGCACGAGCAGTACTTC	CASSPTVHEQYF
TRBV3-1	-	-	TRBJ1-2	TGTGCCAGCAGCCGGACCTCCCCTAACTATGGCTACACCTTC	CASSRTSPNYGYTF
TRBV28	-	-	TRBJ1-5	TGTGCCAGCAGTTTACCCAGATATAGCAATCAGCCCCAGCATTTT	CASSLPRYSNQPQHF
TRBV20-1	few	-	TRBJ2-3	TGCAGTGCCCACCCAGGGGACGGCCCAGATACGCAGTATTTT	CSAHPGDGPDTQYF
TRBV7-3	-	TRBD2	TRBJ2-3	TGTGCCAGCAGCATTTCTAGCGGGAGGAGCACAGATACGCAGTATTTT	CASSISSGRSTDTQYF
TRBV20-1	once	TRBD1	TRBJ2-1	TGCAGTGCTAGAGATCGCTGGGACAGGGGGATAGGTTATGAGGAGAATGAGCAGTTCTTC	CSARDRWDRGIGYEENEQFF
TRBV5-1	-	TRBD2	TRBJ2-2	TGCGCCAGCAGCATCCCTAGCGGGAGCGACGGGGAGCTGTTTTTT	CASSIPSGSDGELFF
TRBV4-1	-	TRBD2	TRBJ2-7	TGCGCCAGCAGCCCCAAACTAGCGGGGGGCGTGAGCTCCTACAATGAGCAGTACTTC	CASSPKLAGGVSSYNEQYF
TRBV4-2	-	-	TRBJ2-7	TGTGCCAGCAGCCAAGTTTATGGGAACTACGAGCAGTACTTC	CASSQVYGNYEQYF
TRBV5-1	few	-	TRBJ2-7	TGCGCCAGCAGCTTTTCTGAGGGCGAGCAGTACTTC	CASSFSEGEQYF
TRBV4-1	-	-	TRBJ2-1	TGCGCCAGCAGCCTAGGGGAAGGGTTCAATGAGCAGTTCTTC	CASSLGEGFNEQFF
TRBV2	-	-	TRBJ1-6	TGTGCCAGTATCCTCAGGGGAGACCTTAATTCACCCCTCCACTTT	CASILRGDLNSPLHF
TRBV28	-	-	TRBJ2-5	TGTGCCAGCACGGCAGTCCAAGAGACCCAGTACTTC	CASTAVQETQYF
TRBV20-1	-	-	TRBJ1-1	TGCAGTGCTATCGGACCGAACACTGAAGCTTTCTTT	CSAIGPNTEAFF
TRBV20-1	-	-	TRBJ2-7	TGCAGTGCTAGACGCCAGGGAACCGAGCAGTACTTC	CSARRQGTEQYF
TRBV6-4	-	-	TRBJ2-7	TGTCCTCGAGGGGGGTACGAGCAGTACTTC	CPRGGYEQYF
TRBV25-1	-	TRBD1	TRBJ2-7	TGTGCCAGCAGTCCCTGGAGGGACAGGGGGTCAGGGTTGGACTCCTACGAGCAGTACTTC	CASSPWRDRGSGLDSYEQYF
TRBV7-2	few	TRBD2	TRBJ2-3	TGTGCCAGCAGCGCCTTTCTAGCGGGAGAAGCAGATACGCAGTATTTT	CASSAFLAGEADTQYF
TRBV15	-	-	TRBJ2-7	TGTGCCACCAGCAGAATAGGAGGCCTCTACGAGCAGTACTTC	CATSRIGGLYEQYF
TRBV6-1	-	-	TRBJ1-5	TGTGCCAGCAGTGAATTCTGGGGGTCGGGTAGCAATCAGCCCCAGCATTTT	CASSEFWGSGSNQPQHF
TRBV29-1	few	-	TRBJ2-1	TGCAGCGTTGAAGATTATCACAACTACAATGAGCAGTTCTTC	CSVEDYHNYNEQFF
TRBV28	many	-	TRBJ2-7	TGTGCCAGCCACGGGACACCTTCCTACGAGCAGTACTTC	CASHGTPSYEQYF
TRBV12-5	-	TRBD1	TRBJ2-5	TGTGCTAGTGGTTTGAGGGGGCTCTTAAGTCCTCATCCTTTAGCGAAGACCCAGTACTTC	CASGLRGLLSPHPLAKTQYF
TRBV3-1	few	TRBD1	TRBJ1-4	TGTGCCAGCAGCCAGGGCGGGACAGGAGGTGAAAAACTGTTTTTT	CASSQGGTGGEKLFF
TRBV20-1	-	TRBD1	TRBJ1-2	TGCAGTGCTAGGGTAGGGGGCCGGGGCTATGGCTACATCTTC	CSARVGGRGYGYIF
TRBV7-2	-	TRBD2	TRBJ2-7	TGTGCCAGCAGCCAGGTAGCGGGGGGCCTCTCCTACGAGCAGTACTTC	CASSQVAGGLSYEQYF
TRBV18	-	-	TRBJ2-7	TGTGCCAGCTCACCCGGGGGCATAGGGGCCTACGAGCAGTACTTC	CASSPGGIGAYEQYF
TRBV11-2	-	TRBD2	TRBJ2-7	TGTGCCAGCAGCGTTACTAGCGGCCTCTACGAGCAGTACTTC	CASSVTSGLYEQYF
TRBV20-1	-	-	TRBJ2-1	TGCAGTGCTAGAGTTTCCGCCTACAATGAGCAGTTCTTC	CSARVSAYNEQFF
TRBV11-2	-	-	TRBJ1-2	TGTGCCAGCAGCTCGATAGCCGACCTAAACTATGGCTACACCTTC	CASSSIADLNYGYTF